This entry is about one T cell receptor (beta chain). The antigen remains undetermined. The germline V gene encodes CDR1 SGHNT and CDR2 YYREEE (reference sequence). V was pared by 3 bases and J by 5 bases, with 7 bases of the junction left unmatched. The CDR3 length is 14 residues. Sequencing was performed with immunoSEQ multiplex PCR; in TCRdb, only in-frame clones are kept and a portion is missing. The sample contains 71,000 or so clones, over 65% of which appear only once. This record comes from a study of vaccination effects on CD4 cells after COVID-19. Under the ViraFEST assay, PBMC were stimulated with viral peptide pools so that antigen-specific CD4+ T cells expanded. Sequencing was performed afterwards. The culture ran for approximately 10 days before CD4+ T cells were isolated. Among the vaccine recipients, none had a prior SARS-CoV-2 infection, and nucleocapsid antibodies were negative.

This rearrangement joins TRBV5-4 to TRBJ2-5, with 7 positions matching TRBD1. This clonotype was sampled from a human donor who received a COVID-19 vaccine. The sample here was CD4+ T cells from PBMCs cultured with HCoV-OC43 spike peptides, taken before COVID-19 vaccination. The subset here: HCoV-OC43 spike overlapping peptide pool stimulation. The CDR3 sequence: CASSYRQGTETQYF. CDR3 in DNA: TGTGCCAGCAGCTATAGACAGGGAACCGAGACCCAGTACTTC.